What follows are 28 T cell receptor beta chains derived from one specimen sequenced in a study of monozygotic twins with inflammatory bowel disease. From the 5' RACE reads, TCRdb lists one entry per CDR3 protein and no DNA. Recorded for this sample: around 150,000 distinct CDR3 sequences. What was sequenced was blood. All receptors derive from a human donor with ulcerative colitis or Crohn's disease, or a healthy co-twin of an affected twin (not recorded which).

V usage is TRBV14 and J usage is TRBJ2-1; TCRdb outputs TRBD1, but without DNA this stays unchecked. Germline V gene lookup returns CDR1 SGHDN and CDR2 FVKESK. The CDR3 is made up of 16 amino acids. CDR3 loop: CASSQDFGLGADEQFF. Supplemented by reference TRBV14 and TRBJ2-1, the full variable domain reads EAGVTQFPSHSVIEKGQTVTLRCDPISGHDNLYWYRRVMGKEIKFLLHFVKESKQDESGMPNNRFLAERTGGTYSTLKVQPAELEDSGVYFCASSQDFGLGADEQFFGPGTRLTVL.

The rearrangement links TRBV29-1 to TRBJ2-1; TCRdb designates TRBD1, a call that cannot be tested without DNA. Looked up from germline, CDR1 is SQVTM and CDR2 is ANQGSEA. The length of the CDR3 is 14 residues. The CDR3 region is CSAFRGGNYNEQFF.

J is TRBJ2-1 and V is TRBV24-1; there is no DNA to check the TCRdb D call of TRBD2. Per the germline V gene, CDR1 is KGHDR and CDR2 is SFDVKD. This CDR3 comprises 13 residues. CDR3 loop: CATSDLGLGLRFF.

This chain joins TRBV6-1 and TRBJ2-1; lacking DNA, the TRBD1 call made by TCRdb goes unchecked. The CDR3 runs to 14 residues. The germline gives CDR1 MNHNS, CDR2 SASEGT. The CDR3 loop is CASSLAGGGGEQFF.

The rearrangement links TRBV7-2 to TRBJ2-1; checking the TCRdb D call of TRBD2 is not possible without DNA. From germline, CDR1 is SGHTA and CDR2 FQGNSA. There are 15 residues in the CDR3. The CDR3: CASSPSRGYAGEQFF.

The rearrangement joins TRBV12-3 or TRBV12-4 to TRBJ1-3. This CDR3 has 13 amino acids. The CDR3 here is CASAPSSGNTIYF.

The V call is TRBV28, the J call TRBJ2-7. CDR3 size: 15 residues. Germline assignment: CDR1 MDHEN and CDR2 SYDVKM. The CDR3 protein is CASSLRVGSSYEQYF.

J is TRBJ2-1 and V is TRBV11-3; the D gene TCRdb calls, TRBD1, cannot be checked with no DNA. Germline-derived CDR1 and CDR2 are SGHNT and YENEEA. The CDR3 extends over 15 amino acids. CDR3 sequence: CASSLDGTGAHEQFF.

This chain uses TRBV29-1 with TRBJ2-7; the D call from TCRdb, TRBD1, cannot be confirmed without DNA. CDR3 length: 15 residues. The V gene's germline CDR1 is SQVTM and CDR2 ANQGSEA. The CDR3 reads CSVAPPDASSYEQYF.

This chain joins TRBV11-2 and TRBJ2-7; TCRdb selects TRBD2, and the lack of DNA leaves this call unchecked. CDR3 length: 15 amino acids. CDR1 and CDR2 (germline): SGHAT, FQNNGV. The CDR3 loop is CASSFGLAGPYEQYF.

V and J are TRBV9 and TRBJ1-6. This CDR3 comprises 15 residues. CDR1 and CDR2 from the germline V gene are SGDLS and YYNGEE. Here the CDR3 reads CASSEQTVYNSPLHF.

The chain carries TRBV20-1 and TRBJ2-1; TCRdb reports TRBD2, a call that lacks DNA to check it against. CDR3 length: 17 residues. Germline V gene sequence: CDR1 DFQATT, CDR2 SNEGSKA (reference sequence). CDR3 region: CSARGELGLTLYNEQFF.

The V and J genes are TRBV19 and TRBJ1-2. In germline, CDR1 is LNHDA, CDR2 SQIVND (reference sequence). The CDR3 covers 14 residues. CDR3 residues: CASSIGRTGYGYTF.

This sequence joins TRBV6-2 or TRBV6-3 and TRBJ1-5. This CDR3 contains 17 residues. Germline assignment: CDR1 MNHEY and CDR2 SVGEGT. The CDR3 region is CASSYSSGSRSNQPQHF.

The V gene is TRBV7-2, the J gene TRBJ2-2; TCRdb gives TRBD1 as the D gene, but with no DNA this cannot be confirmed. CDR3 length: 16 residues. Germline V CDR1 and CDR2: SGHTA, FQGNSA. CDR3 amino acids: CASSFVGQASAGELFF.

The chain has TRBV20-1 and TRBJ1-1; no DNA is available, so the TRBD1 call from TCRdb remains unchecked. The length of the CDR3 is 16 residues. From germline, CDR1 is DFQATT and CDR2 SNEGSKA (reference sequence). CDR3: CSARDNRGPENTEAFF.

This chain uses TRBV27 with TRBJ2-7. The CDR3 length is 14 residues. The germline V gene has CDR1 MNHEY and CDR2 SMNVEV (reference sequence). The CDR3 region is CASSLRLHSYEQYF.

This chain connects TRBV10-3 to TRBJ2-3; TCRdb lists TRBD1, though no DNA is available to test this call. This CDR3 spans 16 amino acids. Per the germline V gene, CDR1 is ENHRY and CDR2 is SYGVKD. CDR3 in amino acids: CAISEGRGAGTDTQYF.

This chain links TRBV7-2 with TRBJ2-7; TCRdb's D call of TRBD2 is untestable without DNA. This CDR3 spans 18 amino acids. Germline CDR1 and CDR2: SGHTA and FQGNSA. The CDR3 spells CASSLALLAGGSSYEQYF.

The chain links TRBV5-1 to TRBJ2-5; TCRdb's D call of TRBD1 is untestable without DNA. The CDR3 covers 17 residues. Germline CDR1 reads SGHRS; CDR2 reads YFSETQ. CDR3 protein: CASAKSFADSIQETQYF.

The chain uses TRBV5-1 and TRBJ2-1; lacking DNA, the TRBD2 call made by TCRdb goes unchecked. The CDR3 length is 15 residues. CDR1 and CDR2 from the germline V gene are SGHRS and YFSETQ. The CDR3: CASSLIGGRVNEQFF.

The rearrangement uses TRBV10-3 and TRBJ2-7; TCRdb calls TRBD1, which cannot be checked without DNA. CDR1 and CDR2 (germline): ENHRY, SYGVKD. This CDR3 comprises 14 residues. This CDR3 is CAISDGTGSYEQYF.

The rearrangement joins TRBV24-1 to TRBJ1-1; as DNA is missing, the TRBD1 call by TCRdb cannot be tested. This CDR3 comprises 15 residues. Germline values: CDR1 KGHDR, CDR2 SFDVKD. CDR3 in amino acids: CATSDPWTGRDEAFF.

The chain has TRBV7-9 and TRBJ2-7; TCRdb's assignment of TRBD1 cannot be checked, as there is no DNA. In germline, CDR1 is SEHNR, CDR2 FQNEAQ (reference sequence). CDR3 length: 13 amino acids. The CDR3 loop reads CASSWGQHYEQYF. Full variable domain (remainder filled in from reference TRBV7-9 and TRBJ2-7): DTGVSQNPRHKITKRGQNVTFRCDPISEHNRLYWYRQTLGQGPEFLTYFQNEAQLEKSRLLSDRFSAERPKGSFSTLEIQRTEQGDSAMYLCASSWGQHYEQYFGPGTRLTVT.

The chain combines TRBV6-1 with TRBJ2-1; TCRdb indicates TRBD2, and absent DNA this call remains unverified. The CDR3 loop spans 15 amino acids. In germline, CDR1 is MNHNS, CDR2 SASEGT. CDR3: CASSQGGRGPREQFF.

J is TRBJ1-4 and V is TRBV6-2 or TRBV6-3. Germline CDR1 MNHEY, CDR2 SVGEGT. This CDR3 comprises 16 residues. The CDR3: CASSYPSGSTNEKLFF.

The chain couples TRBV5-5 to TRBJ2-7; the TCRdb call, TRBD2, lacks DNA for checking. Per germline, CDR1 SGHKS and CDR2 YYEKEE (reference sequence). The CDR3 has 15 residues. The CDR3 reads CASSSELGDVRGQYF. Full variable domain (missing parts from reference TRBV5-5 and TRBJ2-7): DAGVTQSPTHLIKTRGQQVTLRCSPISGHKSVSWYQQVLGQGPQFIFQYYEKEERGRGNFPDRFSARQFPNYSSELNVNALLLGDSALYLCASSSELGDVRGQYFGPGTRLTVT.

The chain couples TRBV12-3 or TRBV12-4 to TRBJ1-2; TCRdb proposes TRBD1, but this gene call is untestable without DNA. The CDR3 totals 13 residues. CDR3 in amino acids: CASSSGTVIGYTF.